This paragraph covers one T cell receptor (beta chain) sequence. The primer mix had 60 Vbeta and 13 Jbeta primers. Clones were read by immunoSEQ multiplex PCR, and TCRdb kept only the in-frame ones, dropping some. The table counts 100,000 to 150,000 clones; about 1.4% lies in the top ten. The data were obtained in a study of cytomegalovirus exposure and HLA in healthy donors. Trimming pared 0 bases from V and 8 bases from J, leaving 14 bases between. The CDR3 runs to 14 residues. Germline assignment: CDR1 SGHRS and CDR2 YFSETQ. The clonotype originates from a woman aged 40-49 years in good health and CMV-seronegative. The sequenced material came from PBMCs. The chain carries TRBV5-1 and TRBJ1-2; TRBD1 might be the D (6 bases). The CDR3 nucleotides are TGCGCCAGCAGCTTGGATACAGGGAGTGGAGGCTACACCTTC. It specifies CASSLDTGSGGYTF.